The T cell receptor (beta chain) under discussion was sequenced for a study of regulatory T cells in long-lasting Graves disease. Arm-PCR of CDR3 regions and iRepertoire HTBI primers were used to build TCR beta libraries. TCRdb re-called the multiplex PCR reads through MiXCR, storing one row per CDR3 protein. The sample records over 450,000 distinct CDR3 sequences, 12% being singletons. General study results and limits: TCR diversity was lower in persistent than newly diagnosed Graves' disease. Favoring TRBV28, TRBJ1-2 and TRBJ2-5 was a feature seen in persistent disease.

Germline V gene data show CDR1 as SEHNR and CDR2 as FQNEAQ (reference sequence). The CDR3 covers 12 residues. V gave up 5 bases and J gave up 6 bases; unmatched junction bases: 4. Regarding this clonotype: Its antigen remains unidentified.

Noted time point: newly diagnosed GD, antithyroid drugs for less than 3 months. Researchers made the TCR library from RNA that was extracted from PBMCs. The sample was also reused in another study, on T cells in Graves' hyperthyroidism and ophthalmopathy.

The sequence was obtained from a woman in her 30s with Graves disease. The gene calls are TRBV7-9 and TRBJ2-7; the match to TRBD1 covers 7 bases. The sequenced sample was peripheral blood mononuclear cells (PBMCs), obtained at new diagnosis, from a patient treated with antithyroid drugs. The CDR3 sequence is CASSKQGSEQYF. In DNA form, the CDR3 reads TGTGCCAGCAGCAAACAGGGGTCCGAGCAGTACTTC.